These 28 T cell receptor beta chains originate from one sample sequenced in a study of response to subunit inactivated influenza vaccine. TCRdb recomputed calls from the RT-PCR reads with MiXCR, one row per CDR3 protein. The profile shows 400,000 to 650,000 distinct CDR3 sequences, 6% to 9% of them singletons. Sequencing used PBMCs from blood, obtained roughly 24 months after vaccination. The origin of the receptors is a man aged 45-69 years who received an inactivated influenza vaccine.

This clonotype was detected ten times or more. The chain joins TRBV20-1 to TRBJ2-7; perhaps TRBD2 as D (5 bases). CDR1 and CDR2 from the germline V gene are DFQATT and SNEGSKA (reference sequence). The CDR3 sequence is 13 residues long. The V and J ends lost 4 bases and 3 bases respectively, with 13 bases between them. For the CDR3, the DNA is TGCAGTGCTAAAAGCGGAAATATCTACGAGCAGTACTTC. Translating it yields CSAKSGNIYEQYF.

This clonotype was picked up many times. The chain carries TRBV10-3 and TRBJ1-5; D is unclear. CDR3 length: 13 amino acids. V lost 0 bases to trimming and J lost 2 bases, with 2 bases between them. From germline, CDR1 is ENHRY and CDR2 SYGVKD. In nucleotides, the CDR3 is TGTGCCATCAGTGAGTCTGGCAATCAGCCCCAGCATTTT. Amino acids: CAISESGNQPQHF.

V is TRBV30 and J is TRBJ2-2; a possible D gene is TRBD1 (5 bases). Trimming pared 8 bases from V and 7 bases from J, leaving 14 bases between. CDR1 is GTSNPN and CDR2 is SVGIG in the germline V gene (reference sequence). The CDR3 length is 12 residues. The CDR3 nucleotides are TGTGCCGGGTCTAGGGGTGGCGGGGAGCTGTTTTTT. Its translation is CAGSRGGGELFF.

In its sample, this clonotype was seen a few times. The CDR3 reads CASSPPRRNTEAFF. In DNA form, the CDR3 reads TGTGCCAGCAGCCCTCCGCGCCGCAACACTGAAGCTTTCTTT. V and J are TRBV12-3 or TRBV12-4 and TRBJ1-1; no reliable D call. This CDR3 comprises 14 residues. The V and J ends lost 6 bases and 2 bases respectively, with 13 bases between them.

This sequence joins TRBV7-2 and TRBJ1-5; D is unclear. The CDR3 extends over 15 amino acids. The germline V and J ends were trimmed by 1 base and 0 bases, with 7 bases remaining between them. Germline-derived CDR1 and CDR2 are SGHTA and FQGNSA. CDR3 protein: CASSLEMSSNQPQHF. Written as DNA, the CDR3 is TGTGCCAGCAGCTTAGAAATGTCTAGCAATCAGCCCCAGCATTTT.

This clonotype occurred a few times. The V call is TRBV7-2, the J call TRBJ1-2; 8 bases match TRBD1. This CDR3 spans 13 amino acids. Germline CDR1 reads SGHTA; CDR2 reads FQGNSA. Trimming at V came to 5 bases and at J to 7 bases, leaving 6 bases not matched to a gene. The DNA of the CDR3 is TGTGCCAGCAGCCCGGACAGGGCGAGTGGCTACACCTTC. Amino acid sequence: CASSPDRASGYTF.

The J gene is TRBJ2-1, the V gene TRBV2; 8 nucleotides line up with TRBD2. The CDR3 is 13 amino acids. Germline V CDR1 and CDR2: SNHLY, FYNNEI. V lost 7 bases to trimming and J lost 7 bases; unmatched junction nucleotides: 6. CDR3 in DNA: TGTGCCAGCAACCAGCGGGAGTGGAATGAGCAGTTCTTC. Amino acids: CASNQREWNEQFF.

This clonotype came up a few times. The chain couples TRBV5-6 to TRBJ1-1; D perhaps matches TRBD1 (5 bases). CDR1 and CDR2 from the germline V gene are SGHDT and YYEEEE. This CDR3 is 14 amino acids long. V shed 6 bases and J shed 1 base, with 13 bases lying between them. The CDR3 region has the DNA TGTGCCAGCACCCGATTCCAGGGGAACACTGAAGCTTTCTTT. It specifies CASTRFQGNTEAFF. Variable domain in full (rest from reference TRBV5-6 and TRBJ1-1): DAGVTQSPTHLIKTRGQQVTLRCSPKSGHDTVSWYQQALGQGPQFIFQYYEEEERQRGNFPDRFSGHQFPNYSSELNVNALLLGDSALYLCASTRFQGNTEAFFGQGTRLTVV.

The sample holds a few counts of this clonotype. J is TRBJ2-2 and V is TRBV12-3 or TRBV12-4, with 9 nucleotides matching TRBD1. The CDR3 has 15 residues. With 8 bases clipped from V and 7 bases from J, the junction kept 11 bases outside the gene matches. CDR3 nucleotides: TGTGCCAGCTATGAAACAGGGGGCGCAATCGGGGAGCTGTTTTTT. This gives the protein CASYETGGAIGELFF.

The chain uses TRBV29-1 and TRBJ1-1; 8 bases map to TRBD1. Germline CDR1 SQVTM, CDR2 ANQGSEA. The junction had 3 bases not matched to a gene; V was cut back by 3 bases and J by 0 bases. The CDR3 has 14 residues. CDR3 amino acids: CSVDQGALNTEAFF. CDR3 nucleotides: TGCAGCGTTGATCAGGGGGCCCTGAACACTGAAGCTTTCTTT.

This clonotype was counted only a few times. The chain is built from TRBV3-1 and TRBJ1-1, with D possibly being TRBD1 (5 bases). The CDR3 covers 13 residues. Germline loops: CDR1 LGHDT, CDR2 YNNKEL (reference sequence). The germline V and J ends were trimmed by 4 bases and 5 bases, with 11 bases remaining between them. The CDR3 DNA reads TGTGCCAGCAGCCCGGTGGGGACGACTGAAGCTTTCTTT. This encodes CASSPVGTTEAFF.

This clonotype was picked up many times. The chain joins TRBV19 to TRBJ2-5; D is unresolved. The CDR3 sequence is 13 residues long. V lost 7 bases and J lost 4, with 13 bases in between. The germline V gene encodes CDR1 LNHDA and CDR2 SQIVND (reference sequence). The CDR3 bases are TGTGCCAGTACCGCAGCCCCCGCAGAGACCCAGTACTTC. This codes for CASTAAPAETQYF.

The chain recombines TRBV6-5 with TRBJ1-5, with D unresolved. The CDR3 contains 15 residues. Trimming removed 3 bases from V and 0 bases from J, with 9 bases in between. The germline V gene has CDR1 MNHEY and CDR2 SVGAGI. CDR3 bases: TGTGCCAGCAGTTATGGCGGGAATAGCAATCAGCCCCAGCATTTT. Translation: CASSYGGNSNQPQHF.

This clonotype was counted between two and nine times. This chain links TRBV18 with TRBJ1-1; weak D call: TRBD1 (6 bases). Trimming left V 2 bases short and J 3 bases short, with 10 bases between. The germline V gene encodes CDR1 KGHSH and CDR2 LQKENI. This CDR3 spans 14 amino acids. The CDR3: CASSPSGADTEAFF. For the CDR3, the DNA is TGTGCCAGCTCACCATCGGGGGCGGACACTGAAGCTTTCTTT.

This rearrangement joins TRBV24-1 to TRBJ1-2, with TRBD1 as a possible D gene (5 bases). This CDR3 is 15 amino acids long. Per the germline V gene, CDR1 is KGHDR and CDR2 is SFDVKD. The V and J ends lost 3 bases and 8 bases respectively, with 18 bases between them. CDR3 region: CATSDEGLPQGGYTF. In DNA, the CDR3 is TGTGCCACCAGTGATGAGGGACTGCCGCAGGGAGGCTACACCTTC.

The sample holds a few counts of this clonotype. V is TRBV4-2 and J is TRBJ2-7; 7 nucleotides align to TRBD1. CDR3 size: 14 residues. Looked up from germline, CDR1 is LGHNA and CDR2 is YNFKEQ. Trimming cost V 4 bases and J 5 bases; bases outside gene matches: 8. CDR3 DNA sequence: TGTGCCAGCAGCCGTGGGACAGCGACCAACGAGCAGTACTTC. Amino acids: CASSRGTATNEQYF.

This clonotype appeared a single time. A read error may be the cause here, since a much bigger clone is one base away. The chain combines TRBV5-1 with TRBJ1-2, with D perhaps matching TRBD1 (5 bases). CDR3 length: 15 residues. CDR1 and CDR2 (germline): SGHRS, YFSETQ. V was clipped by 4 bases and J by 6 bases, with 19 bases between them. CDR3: CASSDRIGVGNGYTF. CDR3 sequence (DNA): TGCGCCAGCAGCGATCGGATAGGGGTTGGTAATGGCTACACCTTC.

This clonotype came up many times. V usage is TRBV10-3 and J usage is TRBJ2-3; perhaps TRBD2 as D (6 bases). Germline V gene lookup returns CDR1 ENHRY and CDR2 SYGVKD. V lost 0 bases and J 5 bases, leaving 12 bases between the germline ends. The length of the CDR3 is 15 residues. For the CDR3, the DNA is TGTGCCATCAGTGAGTCCCAGCGGGTAGGAGATACGCAGTATTTT. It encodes CAISESQRVGDTQYF.

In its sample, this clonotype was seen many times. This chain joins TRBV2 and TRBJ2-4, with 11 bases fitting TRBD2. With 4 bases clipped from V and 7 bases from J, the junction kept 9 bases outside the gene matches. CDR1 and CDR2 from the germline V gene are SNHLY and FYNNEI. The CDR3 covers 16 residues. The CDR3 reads CASSGLTSGGENIQYF. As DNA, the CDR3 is TGTGCCAGCAGTGGACTCACTAGCGGGGGCGAGAACATTCAGTACTTC.

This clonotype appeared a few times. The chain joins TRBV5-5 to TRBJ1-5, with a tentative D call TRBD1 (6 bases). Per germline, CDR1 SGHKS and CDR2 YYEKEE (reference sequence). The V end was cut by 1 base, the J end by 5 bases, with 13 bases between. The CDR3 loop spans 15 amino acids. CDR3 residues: CASSLWQGIYQPQHF. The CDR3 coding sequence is TGTGCCAGCAGCTTGTGGCAGGGGATCTATCAGCCCCAGCATTTT.

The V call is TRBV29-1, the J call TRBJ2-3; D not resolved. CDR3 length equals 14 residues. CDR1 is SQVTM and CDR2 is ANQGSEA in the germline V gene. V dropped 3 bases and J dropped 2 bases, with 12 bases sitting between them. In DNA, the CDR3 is TGCAGCGTTGATTCCGTGCCTTACACAGATACGCAGTATTTT. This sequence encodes CSVDSVPYTDTQYF.

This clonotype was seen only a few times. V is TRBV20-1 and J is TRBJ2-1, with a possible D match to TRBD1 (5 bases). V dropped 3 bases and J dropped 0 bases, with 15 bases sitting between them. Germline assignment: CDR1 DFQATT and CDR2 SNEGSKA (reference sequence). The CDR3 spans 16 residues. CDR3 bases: TGCAGTGCTAGTCCCTACCTCAGGGTCTCCTACAATGAGCAGTTCTTC. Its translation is CSASPYLRVSYNEQFF.

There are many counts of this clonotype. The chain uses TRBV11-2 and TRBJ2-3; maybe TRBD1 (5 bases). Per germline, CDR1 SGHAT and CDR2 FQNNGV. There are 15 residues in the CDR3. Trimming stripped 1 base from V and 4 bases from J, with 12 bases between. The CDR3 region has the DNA TGTGCCAGCAGCTTAGGGGTCCAGGGCTCAGATACGCAGTATTTT. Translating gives CASSLGVQGSDTQYF.

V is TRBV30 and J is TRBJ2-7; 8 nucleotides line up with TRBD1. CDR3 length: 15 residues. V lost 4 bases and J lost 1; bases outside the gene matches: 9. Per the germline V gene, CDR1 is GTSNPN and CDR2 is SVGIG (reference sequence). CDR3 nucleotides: TGTGCCTGGAATAAACCGGACAGGGAATCCTACGAGCAGTACTTC. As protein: CAWNKPDRESYEQYF.

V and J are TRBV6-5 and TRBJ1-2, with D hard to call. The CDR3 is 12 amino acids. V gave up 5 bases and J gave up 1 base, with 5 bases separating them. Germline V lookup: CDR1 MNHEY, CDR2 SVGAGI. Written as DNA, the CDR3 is TGTGCCAGCAGTCGCAATAACTATGGCTACACCTTC. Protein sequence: CASSRNNYGYTF.

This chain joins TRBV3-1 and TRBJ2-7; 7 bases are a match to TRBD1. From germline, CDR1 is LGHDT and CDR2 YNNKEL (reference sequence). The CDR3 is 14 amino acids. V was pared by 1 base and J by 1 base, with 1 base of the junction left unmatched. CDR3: CASSQAGQSYEQYF. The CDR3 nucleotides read TGTGCCAGCAGCCAAGCGGGACAGTCCTACGAGCAGTACTTC.

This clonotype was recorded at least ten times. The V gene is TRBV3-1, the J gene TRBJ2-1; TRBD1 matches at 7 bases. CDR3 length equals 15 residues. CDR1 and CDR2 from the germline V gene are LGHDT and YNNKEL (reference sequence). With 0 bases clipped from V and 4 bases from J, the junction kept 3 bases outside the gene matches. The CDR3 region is CASSQDAQGYNEQFF. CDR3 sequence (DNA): TGTGCCAGCAGCCAAGACGCACAGGGGTACAATGAGCAGTTCTTC.

The CDR3 region is CASRYNYNEQFF. The CDR3 nucleotides are TGTGCCAGCAGATACAACTACAATGAGCAGTTCTTC. V gene TRBV6-1 combines with J gene TRBJ2-1, with no clear D. The CDR3 has 12 residues. Trimming left V 6 bases short and J 3 bases short, with 6 bases between. CDR1 and CDR2 (germline): MNHNS, SASEGT.